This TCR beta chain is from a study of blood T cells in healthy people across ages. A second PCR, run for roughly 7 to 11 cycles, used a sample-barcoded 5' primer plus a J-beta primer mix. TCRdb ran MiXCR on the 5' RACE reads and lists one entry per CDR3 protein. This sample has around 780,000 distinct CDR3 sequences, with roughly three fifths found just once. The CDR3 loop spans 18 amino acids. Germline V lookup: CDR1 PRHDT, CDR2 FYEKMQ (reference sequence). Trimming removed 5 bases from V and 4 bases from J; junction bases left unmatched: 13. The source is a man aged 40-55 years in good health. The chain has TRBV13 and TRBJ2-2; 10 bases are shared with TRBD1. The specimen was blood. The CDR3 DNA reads TGTGCCAGCAGCCCTTCCCCAGCCGGGACAGGGGTCACCGGGGAGCTGTTTTTT. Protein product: CASSPSPAGTGVTGELFF. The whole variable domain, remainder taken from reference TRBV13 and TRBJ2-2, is AAGVIQSPRHLIKEKRETATLKCYPIPRHDTVYWYQQGPGQDPQFLISFYEKMQSDKGSIPDRFSAQQFSDYHSELNMSSLELGDSALYFCASSPSPAGTGVTGELFFGEGSRLTVL.